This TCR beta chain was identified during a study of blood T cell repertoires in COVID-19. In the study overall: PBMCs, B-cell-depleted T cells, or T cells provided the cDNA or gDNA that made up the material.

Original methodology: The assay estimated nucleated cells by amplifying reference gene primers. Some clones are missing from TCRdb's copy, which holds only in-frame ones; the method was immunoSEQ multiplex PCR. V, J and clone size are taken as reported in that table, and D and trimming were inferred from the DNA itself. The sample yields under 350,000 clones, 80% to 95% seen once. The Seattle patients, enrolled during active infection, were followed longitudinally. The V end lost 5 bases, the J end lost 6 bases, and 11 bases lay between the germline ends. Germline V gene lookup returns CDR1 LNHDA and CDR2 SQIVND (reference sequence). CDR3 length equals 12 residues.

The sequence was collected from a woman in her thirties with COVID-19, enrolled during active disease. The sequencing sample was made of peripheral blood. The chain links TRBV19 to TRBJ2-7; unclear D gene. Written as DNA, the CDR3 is TGTGCCAGTAGTTCTCGGTGGGCCGAGCAGTACTTC. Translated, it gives CASSSRWAEQYF.